Below, 11 T cell receptor beta chains from the same sample are listed, as sequenced in a study of patients and donors after allogeneic stem cell transplantation. MiXCR was run by TCRdb on the RT-PCR reads, yielding one entry per CDR3 protein. The data show roughly 200,000 distinct CDR3 sequences, 35% to 45% seen once. Sample: blood, either unsorted or a sorted T cell fraction (not recorded which). These receptors all come from a human donor who was either an allogeneic HSCT recipient or a stem cell or donor lymphocyte infusion donor (not recorded which). It is not recorded whose cells these are; they may come from a transplant donor.

This clonotype was seen a few times. This rearrangement joins TRBV7-9 to TRBJ1-5; weak D call: TRBD1 (5 bases). Between the trimmed V and J ends, which lost 1 base and 3 bases, there was a span of 10 bases. Germline V lookup: CDR1 SEHNR, CDR2 FQNEAQ (reference sequence). The CDR3 is 15 residues long. CDR3 loop: CASSLGNRFNQPQHF. DNA for the CDR3: TGTGCCAGCAGCTTAGGGAACAGGTTCAATCAGCCCCAGCATTTT.

The chain uses TRBV6-5 and TRBJ2-1; 8 nucleotides line up with TRBD2. V lost 6 bases, J lost 2 bases, and 6 bases stayed unmatched. This CDR3 region has 15 residues. Germline lookup yields CDR1 MNHEY and CDR2 SVGAGI. This CDR3 reads CASSGRSGAYNEQFF. The CDR3 DNA is TGTGCCAGCAGCGGGCGTAGCGGGGCCTACAATGAGCAGTTCTTC.

The chain recombines TRBV7-3 with TRBJ1-1; D call uncertain. V was clipped by 6 bases and J by 6 bases, with 17 bases between them. CDR1 is SGHTA and CDR2 is FQGTGA in the germline V gene. The CDR3 is made up of 14 amino acids. Written as DNA, the CDR3 is TGTGCCAGCAGGGCCACAGTACTCTCCCCTGAAGCTTTCTTT. Translated, it gives CASRATVLSPEAFF.

This chain links TRBV12-3 or TRBV12-4 with TRBJ1-2; no clear D. V gave up 4 bases and J gave up 2 bases, with 5 bases separating them. This CDR3 contains 12 residues. This chain's CDR3 is CASSWQNYGYTF. The CDR3 DNA follows: TGTGCCAGCAGTTGGCAGAACTATGGCTACACCTTC.

The V and J genes are TRBV7-8 and TRBJ2-7, with 8 bases aligning to TRBD1. Germline V CDR1 and CDR2: SGHVS, FQNEAQ. The CDR3 is made up of 16 amino acids. V lost 1 base, J lost 2 bases, and 7 bases stayed unmatched. The DNA for the CDR3 is TGTGCCAGCAGCTTAGAGCAGGGGGCGAATACCTACGAGCAGTACTTC. Its protein is CASSLEQGANTYEQYF.

This clonotype came up a few times. The chain links TRBV20-1 to TRBJ1-6, with TRBD1 identical over 9 bases. Germline V gene data show CDR1 as DFQATT and CDR2 as SNEGSKA (reference sequence). The CDR3 contains 16 residues. The J segment lost 6 bases and the V segment lost 0 bases, leaving 6 bases of the junction unmatched. The CDR3 nucleotides read TGCAGTGCTAGAGATCCCCCGGGACAGGGTAATTCACCCCTCCACTTT. It translates to CSARDPPGQGNSPLHF.

This clonotype was picked up a small number of times. The chain is built from TRBV5-1 and TRBJ2-1; D unclear. Trimming shortened V by 0 bases and J by 0 bases, and 10 bases separated the two germline ends. The CDR3 length is 16 residues. Germline-derived CDR1 and CDR2 are SGHRS and YFSETQ. CDR3 protein: CASSLEFRSSYNEQFF. CDR3 nucleotide sequence: TGCGCCAGCAGCTTGGAGTTTCGGAGCTCCTACAATGAGCAGTTCTTC. The complete variable domain, with remaining parts taken from reference TRBV5-1 and TRBJ2-1, reads KAGVTQTPRYLIKTRGQQVTLSCSPISGHRSVSWYQQTPGQGLQFLFEYFSETQRNKGNFPGRFSGRQFSNSRSEMNVSTLELGDSALYLCASSLEFRSSYNEQFFGPGTRLTVL.

The chain couples TRBV7-9 to TRBJ2-3; the match to TRBD1 covers 7 bases. The V gene end was trimmed by 2 bases and the J gene end by 1 base; junction bases not matched to a gene: 3. The CDR3 runs 15 residues. Germline lookup yields CDR1 SEHNR and CDR2 FQNEAQ (reference sequence). CDR3 sequence (DNA): TGTGCCAGCAGCTTAACAGGGGATCGCACAGATACGCAGTATTTT. It codes for CASSLTGDRTDTQYF. Full variable domain (rest looked up from reference TRBV7-9 and TRBJ2-3): DTGVSQNPRHKITKRGQNVTFRCDPISEHNRLYWYRQTLGQGPEFLTYFQNEAQLEKSRLLSDRFSAERPKGSFSTLEIQRTEQGDSAMYLCASSLTGDRTDTQYFGPGTRLTVL.

The chain links TRBV2 to TRBJ2-2; TRBD2 is a possible D gene (6 bases). The CDR3 is 14 amino acids. Deletions cut 8 bases from V and 5 bases from J, with 15 bases between. CDR1 is SNHLY, CDR2 FYNNEI, per germline. CDR3 sequence: CASEVGEATGELFF. In nucleotides, the CDR3 is TGTGCCAGCGAGGTGGGGGAGGCGACCGGGGAGCTGTTTTTT.

This chain uses TRBV5-1 with TRBJ2-5; perhaps TRBD1 as D (7 bases). The germline gives CDR1 SGHRS, CDR2 YFSETQ. Trimming took 0 bases from V and 4 from J, leaving 13 bases between them. The CDR3 spans 15 residues. This CDR3 is CASSLGQGLGETQYF. In DNA form, the CDR3 reads TGCGCCAGCAGCTTGGGACAGGGACTGGGAGAGACCCAGTACTTC. Variable domain in full (rest from reference TRBV5-1 and TRBJ2-5): KAGVTQTPRYLIKTRGQQVTLSCSPISGHRSVSWYQQTPGQGLQFLFEYFSETQRNKGNFPGRFSGRQFSNSRSEMNVSTLELGDSALYLCASSLGQGLGETQYFGPGTRLLVL.

In this sample, this clonotype turned up a few times. The J gene is TRBJ2-7, the V gene TRBV6-5; TRBD2 is a possible D gene (5 bases). Germline CDR1 MNHEY, CDR2 SVGAGI. Trimming cost V 0 bases and J 0 bases, with 6 bases left between them. The CDR3 spans 14 residues. The CDR3 here is CASSYSAGSYEQYF. Here the CDR3 DNA reads TGTGCCAGCAGTTACTCGGCGGGCTCCTACGAGCAGTACTTC.